These 8 T cell receptor beta chains came from one sample sequenced in a study of cytomegalovirus exposure and HLA in healthy donors. 13 Jbeta primers and 60 Vbeta primers were used for the PCR. Profiling relied on immunoSEQ multiplex PCR, and the TCRdb table lists in-frame clones only, not all of them. The sample consists of 100,000 to 150,000 clones, roughly 80% of them appearing once. The sample consisted of PBMCs. The receptors were gathered from a young man in good health and CMV-seronegative.

The V call is TRBV19, the J call TRBJ2-5, with D maybe TRBD1 (6 bases). V lost 6 bases and J 5 bases, leaving 16 bases between the germline ends. This CDR3 comprises 14 residues. CDR1 LNHDA and CDR2 SQIVND come from the germline V gene (reference sequence). CDR3 coding DNA: TGTGCCAGTAGGGACGGGACACTGGGGGAGACCCAGTACTTC. Translation gives CASRDGTLGETQYF.

This chain joins TRBV7-2 and TRBJ2-2; D not resolved. The CDR3 runs to 14 residues. The V gene's germline CDR1 is SGHTA and CDR2 FQGNSA. Trimming cost V 1 base and J 1 base, with 4 bases left between them. This chain's CDR3 is CASSLGGNTGELFF. The CDR3 DNA is TGTGCCAGCAGCTTAGGCGGGAACACCGGGGAGCTGTTTTTT.

The genes are TRBV18 and TRBJ2-2, with D possibly matching TRBD1 (6 bases). The V gene lost 3 bases and the J gene lost 6 bases, with 11 bases spanning the gap. Germline lookup yields CDR1 KGHSH and CDR2 LQKENI. The CDR3 contains 14 residues. The CDR3 DNA reads TGTGCCAGCTCACCTGCCGACAGGCCCGGGGAGCTGTTTTTT. Protein product: CASSPADRPGELFF.

J is TRBJ1-2 and V is TRBV11-2; TRBD1 matches 9 bases. Looked up from germline, CDR1 is SGHAT and CDR2 is FQNNGV. This CDR3 has 15 residues. The V gene end was trimmed by 3 bases and the J gene end by 3 bases; junction bases not matched to a gene: 5. The CDR3 sequence: CASSFSDRGDYGYTF. CDR3 nucleotide sequence: TGTGCCAGCAGCTTTTCCGACAGGGGGGACTATGGCTACACCTTC.

The gene calls are TRBV5-1 and TRBJ2-7; TRBD1 might be the D (6 bases). This CDR3 region has 13 residues. Germline V lookup: CDR1 SGHRS, CDR2 YFSETQ. Deletions cut 5 bases from V and 5 bases from J, with 14 bases between. The DNA for the CDR3 is TGCGCCAGCAGGGACAGCGCCCCCCACGAGCAGTACTTC. It translates to CASRDSAPHEQYF.

The chain links TRBV29-1 to TRBJ1-3; 11 bases are a match to TRBD1. The V segment lost 6 bases and the J segment 4 bases; nucleotides outside the gene matches: 5. The V gene's germline CDR1 is SQVTM and CDR2 ANQGSEA. The CDR3 runs 14 residues. The CDR3 nucleotides are TGCAGCGTCCAGGACAGGGGGCACGGAAACACCATATATTTT. Its protein is CSVQDRGHGNTIYF.

The chain recombines TRBV15 with TRBJ1-1, with a possible D match to TRBD1 (5 bases). V lost 3 bases to trimming and J lost 1 base, with 12 bases between them. Germline-derived CDR1 and CDR2 are LNHNV and YYDKDF (reference sequence). This CDR3 region has 15 residues. The CDR3 DNA follows: TGTGCCACCAGCAGGGGGCCTGGAACGAACACTGAAGCTTTCTTT. It encodes CATSRGPGTNTEAFF.

The rearrangement joins TRBV9 to TRBJ2-1; 11 bases align to TRBD2. Germline CDR1 SGDLS, CDR2 YYNGEE. V gave up 4 bases and J gave up 4 bases; unmatched junction bases: 10. CDR3 length equals 17 residues. The DNA for the CDR3 is TGTGCCAGCAGCCCCAGACTAGCGGGACTAAGGTACAATGAGCAGTTCTTC. Encoded protein: CASSPRLAGLRYNEQFF.